This TCR beta chain comes out of a study of identifying expanded T cells in peripheral blood. General observations from the study: Variance in clone template counts between approximately 2-week samples significantly increased with total template count across all healthy donors.

Comments on this clone: Its specificity is unknown.

TCRdb's copy holds only in-frame clones and misses some; the assay was immunoSEQ multiplex PCR. The table has about 91,000 clones, approximately 88% seen once. V was shortened by 0 bases and J by 5 bases, with 11 bases between the two germline ends. The CDR3 sequence is 14 residues long. Germline loops: CDR1 GTSNPN, CDR2 SVGIG (reference sequence). Sequencing was done on a sample of blood. The receptor's source is a person aged 18 to 69 in good health. The gene calls are TRBV30 and TRBJ1-5; D perhaps matches TRBD1 (6 bases). The CDR3: CAWSVGAGDQPQHF. CDR3 DNA sequence: TGTGCCTGGAGTGTCGGGGCAGGGGATCAGCCCCAGCATTTT.